The 10 T cell receptor beta chains presented below share a single source sample, sequenced in a study of blood T cell repertoires in COVID-19. Sequencing was performed with immunoSEQ multiplex PCR; in TCRdb, only in-frame clones are kept and a portion is missing. This table has more than 65,000 clones, around 87% appearing once. The specimen sequenced was peripheral blood. The receptors originated from a man aged 50-60 years with active COVID-19.

CDR3 coding DNA: TGTGCCAGCAGTTCGGGGAACTATGGCTACACCTTC. Amino acid sequence: CASSSGNYGYTF. The V and J genes are TRBV28 and TRBJ1-2; D ambiguous. The CDR3 contains 12 residues. V lost 4 bases and J lost 2, with 5 bases in between. In germline, CDR1 is MDHEN, CDR2 SYDVKM.

The V gene is TRBV4-3, the J gene TRBJ1-6; no reliable D call. Deletions cut 0 bases from V and 0 bases from J, with 12 bases between. The CDR3 is made up of 18 amino acids. Germline assignment: CDR1 LGHNA and CDR2 YSLEER. CDR3 region: CASSQDEEISSYNSPLHF. CDR3 DNA: TGCGCCAGCAGCCAAGATGAGGAGATTAGCTCCTATAATTCACCCCTCCACTTT.

The chain employs TRBV9 and TRBJ1-3; no clear D. The ends were cut back, 3 bases at V and 4 bases at J, with 14 bases in the middle. This CDR3 spans 15 amino acids. CDR1 and CDR2 from the germline V gene are SGDLS and YYNGEE. CDR3 sequence: CASSAAGDPGNTIYF. The DNA for the CDR3 is TGTGCCAGCAGCGCTGCCGGGGATCCCGGAAACACCATATATTTT.

The V and J genes are TRBV6-4 and TRBJ1-1, with TRBD1 matching 11 bases. Trimming removed 2 bases from V and 5 bases from J; junction bases left unmatched: 7. Looked up from germline, CDR1 is MRHNA and CDR2 is SNTAGT. There are 16 residues in the CDR3. The DNA of the CDR3 is TGTGCCAGCAGTGACCCGGCGGACAGGGGGCGTACTGAAGCTTTCTTT. Translated, it gives CASSDPADRGRTEAFF.

This chain links TRBV7-2 with TRBJ2-3; perhaps TRBD2 as D (6 bases). Trimming took off 5 bases at V and 6 bases at J, with 21 bases between the two ends. Germline loops: CDR1 SGHTA, CDR2 FQGNSA. This CDR3 region has 16 residues. CDR3 sequence: CASSRGSGGGSDTQYF. For the CDR3, the DNA is TGTGCCAGCAGCCGTGGGTCCGGGGGTGGTTCGGATACGCAGTATTTT. The variable domain in full, completed from reference TRBV7-2 and TRBJ2-3, reads GAGVSQSPSNKVTEKGKDVELRCDPISGHTALYWYRQSLGQGLEFLIYFQGNSAPDKSGLPSDRFSAERTGGSVSTLTIQRTQQEDSAVYLCASSRGSGGGSDTQYFGPGTRLTVL.

The V gene is TRBV24-1, the J gene TRBJ2-2; TRBD1 is a possible D gene (6 bases). The V gene lost 0 bases and the J gene lost 3 bases, with 7 bases spanning the gap. Germline-derived CDR1 and CDR2 are KGHDR and SFDVKD. The CDR3 is 15 amino acids. The CDR3 reads CATSDLRTDTGELFF. CDR3 in DNA: TGTGCCACCAGTGATTTGCGGACAGACACCGGGGAGCTGTTTTTT.

Of note for this clone: This specimen includes other DNA sequences encoding the same CDR3. The V gene is TRBV20-1, the J gene TRBJ2-7; D may be TRBD2 (6 bases). V lost 3 bases to trimming and J lost 3 bases, with 6 bases between them. This CDR3 comprises 11 residues. Germline V gene data show CDR1 as DFQATT and CDR2 as SNEGSKA (reference sequence). CDR3 sequence: CSASGSYEQYF. The CDR3 nucleotides are TGCAGTGCTAGCGGGAGCTACGAGCAGTACTTC.

This sequence joins TRBV30 and TRBJ2-1, with TRBD2 matching 11 bases. This CDR3 contains 16 residues. Germline V CDR1 and CDR2: GTSNPN, SVGIG (reference sequence). V shed 0 bases and J 6 bases; nucleotides not matched to a gene: 7. The DNA of the CDR3 is TGTGCCTGGAGTGTAGGGCTAGCGGGGGGCGGCAATGAGCAGTTCTTC. Translated: CAWSVGLAGGGNEQFF.

The rearrangement joins TRBV15 to TRBJ2-3; D is unclear. There are 15 residues in the CDR3. CDR1 is LNHNV, CDR2 YYDKDF, per germline (reference sequence). The V and J ends lost 0 bases and 0 bases respectively, with 7 bases between them. Here the CDR3 reads CATSRDSPSTDTQYF. DNA of the CDR3: TGTGCCACCAGCAGAGATAGCCCTAGCACAGATACGCAGTATTTT.

The V and J genes are TRBV7-3 and TRBJ2-5; D remains ambiguous. Germline V CDR1 and CDR2: SGHTA, FQGTGA. The CDR3 has 14 residues. Trimming took off 5 bases at V and 4 bases at J, with 14 bases between the two ends. The CDR3 spells CASSPSGGLETQYF. The CDR3 DNA reads as TGTGCCAGCAGCCCGTCGGGTGGGTTAGAGACCCAGTACTTC.